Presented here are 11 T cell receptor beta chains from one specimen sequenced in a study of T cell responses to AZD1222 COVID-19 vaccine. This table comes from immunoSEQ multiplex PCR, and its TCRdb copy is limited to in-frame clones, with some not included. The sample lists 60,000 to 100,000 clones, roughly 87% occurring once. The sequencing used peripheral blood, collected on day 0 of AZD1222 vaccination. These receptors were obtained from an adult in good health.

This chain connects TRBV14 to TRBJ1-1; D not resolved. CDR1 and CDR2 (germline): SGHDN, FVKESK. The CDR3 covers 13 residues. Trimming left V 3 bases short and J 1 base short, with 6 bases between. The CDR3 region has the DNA TGTGCCAGCAGCCAGGGTAGGAACACTGAAGCTTTCTTT. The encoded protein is CASSQGRNTEAFF. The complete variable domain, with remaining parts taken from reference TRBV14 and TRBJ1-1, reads EAGVTQFPSHSVIEKGQTVTLRCDPISGHDNLYWYRRVMGKEIKFLLHFVKESKQDESGMPNNRFLAERTGGTYSTLKVQPAELEDSGVYFCASSQGRNTEAFFGQGTRLTVV.

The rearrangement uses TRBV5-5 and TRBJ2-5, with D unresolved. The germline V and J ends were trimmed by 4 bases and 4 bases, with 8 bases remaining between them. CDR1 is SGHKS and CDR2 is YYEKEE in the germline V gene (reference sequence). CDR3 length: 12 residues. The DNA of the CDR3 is TGTGCCAGCAGCCCAGTGGTAGAGACCCAGTACTTC. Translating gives CASSPVVETQYF.

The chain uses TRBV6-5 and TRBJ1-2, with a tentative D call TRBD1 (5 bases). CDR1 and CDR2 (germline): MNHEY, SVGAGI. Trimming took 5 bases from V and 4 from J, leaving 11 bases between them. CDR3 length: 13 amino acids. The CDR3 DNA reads TGTGCCAGCAGTCCTACAGGTCTCTATGGCTACACCTTC. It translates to CASSPTGLYGYTF.

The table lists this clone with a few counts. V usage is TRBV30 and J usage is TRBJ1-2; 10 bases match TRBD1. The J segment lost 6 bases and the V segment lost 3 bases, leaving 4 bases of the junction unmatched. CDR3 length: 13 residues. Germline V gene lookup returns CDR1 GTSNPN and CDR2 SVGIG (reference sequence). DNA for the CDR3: TGTGCCTGGAGCGGGACAGGGGAAGATGGCTACACCTTC. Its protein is CAWSGTGEDGYTF.

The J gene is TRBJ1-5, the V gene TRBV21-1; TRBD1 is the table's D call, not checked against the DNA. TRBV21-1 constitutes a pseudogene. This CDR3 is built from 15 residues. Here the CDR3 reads CASSKKGQVNQPQHF. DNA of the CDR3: TGTGCCAGCAGCAAAAAGGGGCAGGTCAATCAGCCCCAGCATTTT.

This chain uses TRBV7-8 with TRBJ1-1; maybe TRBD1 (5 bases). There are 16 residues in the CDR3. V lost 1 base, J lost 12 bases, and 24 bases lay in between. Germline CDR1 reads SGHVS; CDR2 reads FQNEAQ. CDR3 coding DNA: TGTGCCAGCAGCTTAGTCCCAATGGGGGTTCCGGGGGGAACTTTCTTT. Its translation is CASSLVPMGVPGGTFF.

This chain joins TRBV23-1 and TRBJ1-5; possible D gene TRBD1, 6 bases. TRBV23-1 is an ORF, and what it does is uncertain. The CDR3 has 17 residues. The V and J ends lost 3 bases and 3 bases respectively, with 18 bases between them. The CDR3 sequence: CASSQPGGRGDNQPQHF. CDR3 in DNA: TGCGCCAGCAGTCAGCCCGGGGGCCGGGGGGACAATCAGCCCCAGCATTTT.

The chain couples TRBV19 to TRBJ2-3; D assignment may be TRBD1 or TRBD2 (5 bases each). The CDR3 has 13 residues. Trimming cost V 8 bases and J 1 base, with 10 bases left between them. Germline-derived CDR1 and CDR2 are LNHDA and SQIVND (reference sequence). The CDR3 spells CASGRGGTDTQYF. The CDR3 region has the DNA TGTGCCAGTGGACGAGGGGGCACAGATACGCAGTATTTT. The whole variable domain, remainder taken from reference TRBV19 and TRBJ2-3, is DGGITQSPKYLFRKEGQNVTLSCEQNLNHDAMYWYRQDPGQGLRLIYYSQIVNDFQKGDIAEGYSVSREKKESFPLTVTSAQKNPTAFYLCASGRGGTDTQYFGPGTRLTVL.

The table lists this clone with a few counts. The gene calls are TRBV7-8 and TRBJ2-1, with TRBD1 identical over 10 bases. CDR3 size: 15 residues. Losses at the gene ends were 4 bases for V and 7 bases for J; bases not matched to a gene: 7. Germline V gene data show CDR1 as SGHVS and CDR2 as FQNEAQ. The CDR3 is CASSSRGDRGNEQFF. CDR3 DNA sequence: TGTGCCAGCAGCTCCCGCGGGGACAGGGGTAATGAGCAGTTCTTC.

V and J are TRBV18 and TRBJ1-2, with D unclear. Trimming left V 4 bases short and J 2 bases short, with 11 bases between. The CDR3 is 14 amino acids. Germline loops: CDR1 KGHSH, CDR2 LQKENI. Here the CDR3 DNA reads TGTGCCAGCTCACTAAATAGTCCCAACTATGGCTACACCTTC. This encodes CASSLNSPNYGYTF.

DNA for the CDR3: TGTGCTAGTGGTTTAGCCCAGGGGTCCTACGAGCAGTACTTC. Amino acid sequence: CASGLAQGSYEQYF. The genes are TRBV12-5 and TRBJ2-7; D perhaps matches TRBD1 (6 bases). The CDR3 is 14 amino acids. From germline, CDR1 is LGHNT and CDR2 FRNRAP. Trimming left V 3 bases short and J 1 base short, with 10 bases between.